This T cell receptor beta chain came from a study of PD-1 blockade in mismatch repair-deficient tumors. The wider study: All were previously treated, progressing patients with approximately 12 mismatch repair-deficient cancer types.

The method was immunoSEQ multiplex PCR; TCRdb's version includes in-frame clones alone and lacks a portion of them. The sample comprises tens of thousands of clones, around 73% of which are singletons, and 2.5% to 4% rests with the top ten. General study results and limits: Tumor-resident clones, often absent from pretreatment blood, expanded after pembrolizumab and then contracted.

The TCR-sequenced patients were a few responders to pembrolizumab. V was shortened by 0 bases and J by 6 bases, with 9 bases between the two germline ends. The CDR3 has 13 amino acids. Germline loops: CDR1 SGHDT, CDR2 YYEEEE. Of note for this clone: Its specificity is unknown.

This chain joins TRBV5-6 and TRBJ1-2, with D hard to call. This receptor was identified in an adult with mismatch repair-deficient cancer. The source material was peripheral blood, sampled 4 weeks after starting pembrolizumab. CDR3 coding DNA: TGTGCCAGCAGCTTGGTAGGGCAAGATGGCTACACCTTC. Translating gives CASSLVGQDGYTF.